This T cell receptor (beta chain) emerged from a study of monozygotic twins with inflammatory bowel disease. The study's findings and limits: A reduction in TCRbeta diversity (inverse Simpson) was seen in IBD patients relative to healthy co-twins. Healthy twins showed more clonotype sharing with others than IBD patients, especially patients with disease activity. Patient repertoires may have gained variability from differing immunosuppressive treatments.

In the case of this clonotype: The antigen is undetermined.

With the 5' RACE reads reprocessed, TCRdb shows one record per CDR3 protein and no DNA. The table for this sample gives approximately 400,000 distinct CDR3 sequences. Per germline, CDR1 MNHEY and CDR2 SVGEGT. The CDR3 totals 15 residues. Total RNA isolation used whole blood (no T cell sorting was performed). The TCR comes from a human donor with ulcerative colitis or Crohn's disease, or a healthy co-twin of an affected twin (not recorded which). The sequenced material came from blood. This chain connects TRBV6-2 or TRBV6-3 to TRBJ2-7; absent DNA, TCRdb's TRBD2 call cannot be checked. The CDR3 here is CASSYVAGGIYEQYF.